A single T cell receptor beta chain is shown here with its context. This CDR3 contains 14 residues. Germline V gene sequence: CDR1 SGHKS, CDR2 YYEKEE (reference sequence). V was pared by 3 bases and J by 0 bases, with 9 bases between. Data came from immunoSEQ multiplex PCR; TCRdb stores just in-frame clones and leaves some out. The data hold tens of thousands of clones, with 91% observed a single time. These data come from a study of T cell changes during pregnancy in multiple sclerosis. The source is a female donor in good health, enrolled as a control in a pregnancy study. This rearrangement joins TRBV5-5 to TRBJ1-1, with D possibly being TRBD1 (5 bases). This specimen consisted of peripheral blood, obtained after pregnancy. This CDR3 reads CASSYGGVNTEAFF. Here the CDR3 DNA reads TGTGCCAGCAGCTATGGGGGGGTGAACACTGAAGCTTTCTTT. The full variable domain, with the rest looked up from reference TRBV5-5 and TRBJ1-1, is DAGVTQSPTHLIKTRGQQVTLRCSPISGHKSVSWYQQVLGQGPQFIFQYYEKEERGRGNFPDRFSARQFPNYSSELNVNALLLGDSALYLCASSYGGVNTEAFFGQGTRLTVV.